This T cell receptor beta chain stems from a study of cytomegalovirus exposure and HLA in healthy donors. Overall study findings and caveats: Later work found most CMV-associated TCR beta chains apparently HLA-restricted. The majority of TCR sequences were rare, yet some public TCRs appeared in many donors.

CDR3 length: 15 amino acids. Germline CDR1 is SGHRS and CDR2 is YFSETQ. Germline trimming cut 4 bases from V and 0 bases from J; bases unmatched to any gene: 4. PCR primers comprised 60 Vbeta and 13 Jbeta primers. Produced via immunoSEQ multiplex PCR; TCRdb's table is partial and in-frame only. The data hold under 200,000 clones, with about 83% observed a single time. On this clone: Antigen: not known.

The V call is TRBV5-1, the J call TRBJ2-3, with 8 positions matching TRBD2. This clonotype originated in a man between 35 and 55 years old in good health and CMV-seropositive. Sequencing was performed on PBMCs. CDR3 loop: CASSLGLGSTDTQYF. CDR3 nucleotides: TGCGCCAGCAGCCTGGGACTAGGAAGCACAGATACGCAGTATTTT.